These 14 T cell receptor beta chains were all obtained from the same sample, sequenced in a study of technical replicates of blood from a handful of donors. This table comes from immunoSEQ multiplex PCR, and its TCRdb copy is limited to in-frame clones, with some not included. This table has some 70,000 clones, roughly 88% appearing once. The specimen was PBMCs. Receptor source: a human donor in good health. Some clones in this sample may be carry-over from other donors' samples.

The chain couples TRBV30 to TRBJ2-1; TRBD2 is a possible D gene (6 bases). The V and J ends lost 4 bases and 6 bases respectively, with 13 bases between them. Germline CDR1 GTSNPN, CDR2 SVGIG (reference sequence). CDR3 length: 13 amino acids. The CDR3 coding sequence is TGTGCCTGGACCAAGACTAGTGGCAATGAGCAGTTCTTC. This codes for CAWTKTSGNEQFF.

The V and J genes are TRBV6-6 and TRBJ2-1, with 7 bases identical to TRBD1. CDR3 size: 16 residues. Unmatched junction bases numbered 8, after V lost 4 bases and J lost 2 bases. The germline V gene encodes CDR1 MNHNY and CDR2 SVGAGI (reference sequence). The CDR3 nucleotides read TGTGCCAGCAGTTCAACGACCGGGACAGCCTACAATGAGCAGTTCTTC. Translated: CASSSTTGTAYNEQFF.

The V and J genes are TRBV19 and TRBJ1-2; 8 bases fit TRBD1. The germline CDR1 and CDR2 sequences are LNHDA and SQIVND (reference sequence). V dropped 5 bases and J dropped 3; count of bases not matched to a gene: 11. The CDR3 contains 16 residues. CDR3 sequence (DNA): TGTGCCAGTAGTGTGCAGGGGGCGGGCAGTTACTATGGCTACACCTTC. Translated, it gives CASSVQGAGSYYGYTF. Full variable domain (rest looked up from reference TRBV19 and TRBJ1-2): DGGITQSPKYLFRKEGQNVTLSCEQNLNHDAMYWYRQDPGQGLRLIYYSQIVNDFQKGDIAEGYSVSREKKESFPLTVTSAQKNPTAFYLCASSVQGAGSYYGYTFGSGTRLTVV.

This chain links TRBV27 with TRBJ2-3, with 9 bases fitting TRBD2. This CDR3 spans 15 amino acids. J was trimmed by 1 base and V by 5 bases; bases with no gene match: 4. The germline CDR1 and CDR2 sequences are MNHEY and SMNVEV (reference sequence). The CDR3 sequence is CASSSGGFRTDTQYF. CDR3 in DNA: TGTGCCAGCAGTAGCGGGGGGTTTCGCACAGATACGCAGTATTTT.

The CDR3 nucleotides read TGCGCCAGCAGTGACATCCATAGCAATCAGCCCCAGCATTTT. Translation gives CASSDIHSNQPQHF. J is TRBJ1-5 and V is TRBV10-2; no definite D call. The germline V gene encodes CDR1 WSHSY and CDR2 SAAADI. V was clipped by 3 bases and J by 0 bases, with 6 bases between them. CDR3 length: 14 amino acids.

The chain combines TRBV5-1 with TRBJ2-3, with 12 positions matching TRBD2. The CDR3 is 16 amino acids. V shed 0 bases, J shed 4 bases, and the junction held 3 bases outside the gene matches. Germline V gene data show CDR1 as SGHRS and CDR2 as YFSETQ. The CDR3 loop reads CASSLATSGRSDTQYF. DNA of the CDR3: TGCGCCAGCAGCTTGGCGACTAGCGGGAGATCAGATACGCAGTATTTT.

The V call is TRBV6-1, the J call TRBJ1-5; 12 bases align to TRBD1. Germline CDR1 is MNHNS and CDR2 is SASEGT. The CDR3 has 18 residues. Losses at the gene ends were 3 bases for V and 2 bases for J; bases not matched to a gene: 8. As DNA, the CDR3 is TGTGCCAGCAGTGATGGGACAGGGGGCTGGAGGGGCAATCAGCCCCAGCATTTT. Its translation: CASSDGTGGWRGNQPQHF.

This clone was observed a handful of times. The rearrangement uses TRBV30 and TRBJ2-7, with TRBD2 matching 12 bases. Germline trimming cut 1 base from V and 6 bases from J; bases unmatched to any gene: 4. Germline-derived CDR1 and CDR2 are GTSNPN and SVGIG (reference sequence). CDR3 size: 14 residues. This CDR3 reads CAWSGLAGAVEQYF. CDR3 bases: TGTGCCTGGAGTGGACTAGCGGGAGCTGTCGAGCAGTACTTC.

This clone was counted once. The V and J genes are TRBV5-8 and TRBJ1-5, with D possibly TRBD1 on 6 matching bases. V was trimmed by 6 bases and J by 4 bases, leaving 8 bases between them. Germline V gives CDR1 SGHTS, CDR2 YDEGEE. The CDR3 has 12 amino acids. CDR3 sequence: CASTDRNQPQHF. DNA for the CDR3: TGTGCCAGCACGGACAGAAATCAGCCCCAGCATTTT.

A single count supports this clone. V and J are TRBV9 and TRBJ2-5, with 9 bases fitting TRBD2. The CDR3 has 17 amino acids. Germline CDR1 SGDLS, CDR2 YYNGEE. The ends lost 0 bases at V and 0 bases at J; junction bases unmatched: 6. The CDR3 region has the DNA TGTGCCAGCAGCGTAGGGGCGGCGGGAGGGTACCAAGAGACCCAGTACTTC. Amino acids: CASSVGAAGGYQETQYF.

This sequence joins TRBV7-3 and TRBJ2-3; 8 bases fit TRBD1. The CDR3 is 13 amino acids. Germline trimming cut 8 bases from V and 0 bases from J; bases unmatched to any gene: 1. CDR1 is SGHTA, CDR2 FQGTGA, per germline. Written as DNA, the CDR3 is TGTGCCAGCCAGGGGGCGAGCACAGATACGCAGTATTTT. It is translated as CASQGASTDTQYF.

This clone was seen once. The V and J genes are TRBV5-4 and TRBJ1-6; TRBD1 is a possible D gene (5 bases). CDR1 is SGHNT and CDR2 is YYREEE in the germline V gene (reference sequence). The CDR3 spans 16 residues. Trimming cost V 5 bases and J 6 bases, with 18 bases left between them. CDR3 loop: CASSPGGRGANSPLHF. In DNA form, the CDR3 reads TGTGCCAGCAGTCCGGGGGGACGGGGAGCTAATTCACCCCTCCACTTT.

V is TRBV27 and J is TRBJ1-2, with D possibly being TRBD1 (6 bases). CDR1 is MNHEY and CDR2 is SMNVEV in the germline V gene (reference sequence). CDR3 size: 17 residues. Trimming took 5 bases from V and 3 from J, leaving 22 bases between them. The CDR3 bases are TGTGCCAGCAGTATCTCCTTACAGGGTGCTCCGTACTATGGCTACACCTTC. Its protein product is CASSISLQGAPYYGYTF.

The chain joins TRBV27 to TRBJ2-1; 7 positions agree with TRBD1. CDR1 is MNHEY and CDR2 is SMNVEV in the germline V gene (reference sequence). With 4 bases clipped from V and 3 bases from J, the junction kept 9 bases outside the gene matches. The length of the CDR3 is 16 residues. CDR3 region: CASSSTTGRNYNEQFF. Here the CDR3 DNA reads TGTGCCAGCAGTTCTACGACAGGGCGCAACTACAATGAGCAGTTCTTC.